The clone carrying this T cell receptor beta chain came up once. What it binds is unknown. Between the trimmed V and J ends, which lost 1 base and 3 bases, there was a span of 15 bases. This CDR3 has 16 residues. From germline, CDR1 is MNHEY and CDR2 SMNVEV (reference sequence). This sample stems from a study of shared clonotypes between healthy human individuals. The overall study: For every donor, three CD4 naive, three CD4 memory, two CD8 naive and one CD8 memory plates were used.

Study outcomes and limitations: For sorted subsets, rarefaction showed incomplete sequencing despite large depth.

The genomic DNA of each subset was split evenly across several immunoSEQ plates. The assay was immunoSEQ multiplex PCR, and TCRdb's table has in-frame clones only and misses some. The data hold a few million clones, with approximately 93% observed a single time. All donors were healthy HIV-negative adults lacking recent acute infections or vaccinations. The chain recombines TRBV27 with TRBJ2-5; a weak D match, TRBD2 (6 bases). This clonotype was sampled from a man younger than 35 in good health. Some clones in this sample may be carry-over from other donors' samples. The specimen was naive CD4+ T cells from PBMCs. The subset here: CD45RA+ positively selected. CDR3 DNA sequence: TGTGCCAGCAGTTTATGGGCTAGCGCTATTGAAGAGACCCAGTACTTC. The encoded protein is CASSLWASAIEETQYF.